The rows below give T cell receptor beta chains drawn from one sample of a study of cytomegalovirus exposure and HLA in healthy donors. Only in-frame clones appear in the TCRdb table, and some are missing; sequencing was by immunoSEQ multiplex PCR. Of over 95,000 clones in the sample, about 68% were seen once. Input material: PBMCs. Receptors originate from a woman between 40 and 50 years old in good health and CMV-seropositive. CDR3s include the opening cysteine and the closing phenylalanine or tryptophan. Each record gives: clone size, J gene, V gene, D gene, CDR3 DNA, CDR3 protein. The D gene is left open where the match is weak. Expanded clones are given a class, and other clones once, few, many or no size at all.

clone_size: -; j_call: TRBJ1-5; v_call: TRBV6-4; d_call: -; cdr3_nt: TGTGCCAGCAGTGTTGCTAGAAATCAGCCCCAGCATTTT; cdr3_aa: CASSVARNQPQHF
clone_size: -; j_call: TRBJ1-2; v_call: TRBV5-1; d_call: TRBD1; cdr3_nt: TGCGCCAGCAGCTTAGGGACAGTTAGTTATGGCTACACCTTC; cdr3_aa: CASSLGTVSYGYTF
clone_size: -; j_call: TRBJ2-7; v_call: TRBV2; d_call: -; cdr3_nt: TGTGCCAGCAGTCTACAGGGCGGCATCTACGAGCAGTACTTC; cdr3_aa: CASSLQGGIYEQYF
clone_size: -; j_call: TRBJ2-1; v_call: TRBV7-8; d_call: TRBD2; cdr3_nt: TGTGCCAGCAGCTTAGCTCCTAGCGGAGCCTCCTACAATGAGCAGTTCTTC; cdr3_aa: CASSLAPSGASYNEQFF
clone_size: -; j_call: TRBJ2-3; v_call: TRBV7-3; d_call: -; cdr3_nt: TGTGCCAGCAGCTTAGGGACTAGCACAGATACGCAGTATTTT; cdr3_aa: CASSLGTSTDTQYF
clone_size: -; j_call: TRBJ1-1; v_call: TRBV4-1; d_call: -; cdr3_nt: TGCGCCAGCAGCCAAGGACAGGACATGAACACTGAAGCTTTCTTT; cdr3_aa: CASSQGQDMNTEAFF
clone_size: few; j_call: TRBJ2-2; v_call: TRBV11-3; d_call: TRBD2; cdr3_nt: TGTGCCAGCAGCAACATAGCGGGAACCGGGGAGCTGTTTTTT; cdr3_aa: CASSNIAGTGELFF
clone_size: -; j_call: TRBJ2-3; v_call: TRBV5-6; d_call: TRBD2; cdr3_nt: TGTGCCAGCAGCCAGACTAGCGGGACAGATACGCAGTATTTT; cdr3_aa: CASSQTSGTDTQYF
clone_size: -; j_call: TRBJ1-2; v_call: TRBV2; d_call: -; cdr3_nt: TGTGCCAGCAGCACCGTACAGGGAAACTCTGGCTACACCTTC; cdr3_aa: CASSTVQGNSGYTF
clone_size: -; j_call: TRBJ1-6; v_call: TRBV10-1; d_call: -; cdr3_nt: TGCGCCAGCAACCCTGACGAGGGAATGAGGAATTCACCCCTCCACTTT; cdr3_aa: CASNPDEGMRNSPLHF
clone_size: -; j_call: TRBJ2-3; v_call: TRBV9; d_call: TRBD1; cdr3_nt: TGTGCCAGCACCACGACAGGGGTAAACACAGATACGCAGTATTTT; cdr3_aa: CASTTTGVNTDTQYF
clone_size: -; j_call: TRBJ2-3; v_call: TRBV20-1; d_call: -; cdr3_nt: TGCAGTGGCAAGAGCGGTGATACGCAGTATTTT; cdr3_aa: CSGKSGDTQYF
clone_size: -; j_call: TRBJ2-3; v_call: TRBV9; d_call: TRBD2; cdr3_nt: TGTGCCAGCAGCGCCAAGGGACTAGCGGGAGCCAACACAGATACGCAGTATTTT; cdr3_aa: CASSAKGLAGANTDTQYF
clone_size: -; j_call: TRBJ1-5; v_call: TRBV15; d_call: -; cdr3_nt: TGTGCCACCAGCAGAGCACCGGGACTTAGAAATCAGCCCCAGCATTTT; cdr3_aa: CATSRAPGLRNQPQHF
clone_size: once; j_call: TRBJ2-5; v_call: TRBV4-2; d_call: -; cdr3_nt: TGTGCCAGCAGCCCTCGACCCCTGACAGACGGGGGGACCCAGTACTTC; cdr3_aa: CASSPRPLTDGGTQYF
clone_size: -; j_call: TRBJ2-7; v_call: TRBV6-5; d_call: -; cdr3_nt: TGTGCCAGCAGTCGGTCGGTCGAGTACGAGCAGTACTTC; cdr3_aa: CASSRSVEYEQYF
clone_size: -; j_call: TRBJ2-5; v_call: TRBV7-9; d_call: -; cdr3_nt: TGTGCCAGCAGCTCGCCGAGCCGGAGGGTCCAAGAGACCCAGTACTTC; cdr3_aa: CASSSPSRRVQETQYF
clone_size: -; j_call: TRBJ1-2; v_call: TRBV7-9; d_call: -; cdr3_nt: TGTGCCAGCAGCTTAGAACAGGGCTATGGCTACACCTTC; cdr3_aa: CASSLEQGYGYTF
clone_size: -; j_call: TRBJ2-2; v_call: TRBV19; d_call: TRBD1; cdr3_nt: TGTGCCACCGCCCTGGACAGGGTCACCGGGGAGCTGTTTTTT; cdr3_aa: CATALDRVTGELFF
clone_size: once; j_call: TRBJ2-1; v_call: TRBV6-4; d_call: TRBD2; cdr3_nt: TGTGCCAGCAGCCGTTTAGCGGGAGTGGGGCTTGGCAATGAGCAGTTCTTC; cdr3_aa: CASSRLAGVGLGNEQFF
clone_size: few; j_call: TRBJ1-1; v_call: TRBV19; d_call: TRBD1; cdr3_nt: TGTGCCAGTAGTATCAGGGACAGGGGGAACACTGAAGCTTTCTTT; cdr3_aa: CASSIRDRGNTEAFF
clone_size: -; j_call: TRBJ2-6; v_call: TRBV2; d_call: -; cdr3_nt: TGTGCCAGCAGCAGACAGCAGTCTGGGGCCAACGTCCTGACTTTC; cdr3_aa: CASSRQQSGANVLTF
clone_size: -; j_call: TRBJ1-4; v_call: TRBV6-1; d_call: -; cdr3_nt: TGTGCCAGCAGTGAAGCACGCAGGGCTAGGACTAATGAAAAACTGTTTTTT; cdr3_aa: CASSEARRARTNEKLFF
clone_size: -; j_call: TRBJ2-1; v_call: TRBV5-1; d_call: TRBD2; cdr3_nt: TGCGCCAGCAGCTTGCGCCCAGCGGGGGGTTCCAATGAGCAGTTCTTC; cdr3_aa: CASSLRPAGGSNEQFF
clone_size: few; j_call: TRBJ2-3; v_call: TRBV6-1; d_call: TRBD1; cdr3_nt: TGTGCCAGCAGTGTGGGACAGGAGGTTTTCACAGATACGCAGTATTTT; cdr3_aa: CASSVGQEVFTDTQYF
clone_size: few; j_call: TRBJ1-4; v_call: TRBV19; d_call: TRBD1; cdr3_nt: TGTGCCAGTAGACTACAGGGGGCAGGAAAAAAACTGTTTTTT; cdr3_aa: CASRLQGAGKKLFF
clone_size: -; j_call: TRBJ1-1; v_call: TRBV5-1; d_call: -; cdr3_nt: TGCGCCAGCAGCCGGGGGGACACGAACACTGAAGCTTTCTTT; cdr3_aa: CASSRGDTNTEAFF
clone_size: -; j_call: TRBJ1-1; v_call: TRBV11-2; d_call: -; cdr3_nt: TGTGCCAGCAGCTTCTCCGACAGCAAGAACACTGAAGCTTTCTTT; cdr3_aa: CASSFSDSKNTEAFF
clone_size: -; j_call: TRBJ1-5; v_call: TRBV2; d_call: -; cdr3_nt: TGTGCCAGTAACCCCCAGGGTATTGGCAATCAGCCCCAGCATTTT; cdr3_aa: CASNPQGIGNQPQHF
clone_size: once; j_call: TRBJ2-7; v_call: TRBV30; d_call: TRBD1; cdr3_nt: TGTGCCTGGAGCCCCGGGACAGCCTGGCTAATCGAGCAGTACTTC; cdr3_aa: CAWSPGTAWLIEQYF
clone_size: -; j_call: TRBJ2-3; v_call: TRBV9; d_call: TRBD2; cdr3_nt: TGTGCCAGCAGCGTAGCTAGCGGGGGCACAGATACGCAGTATTTT; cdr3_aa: CASSVASGGTDTQYF
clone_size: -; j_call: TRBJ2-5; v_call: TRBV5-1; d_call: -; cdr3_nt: TGCGCCAGCAGCTTCCCAACCAGTTTCCAAGAGACCCAGTACTTC; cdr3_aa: CASSFPTSFQETQYF
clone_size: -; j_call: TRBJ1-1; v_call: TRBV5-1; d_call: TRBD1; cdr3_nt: TGCGCCAGCAGCTCCAACGACTACAGGGGGCGCGATCGATTTTCCCGTGCTTTCTTT; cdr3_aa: CASSSNDYRGRDRFSRAFF
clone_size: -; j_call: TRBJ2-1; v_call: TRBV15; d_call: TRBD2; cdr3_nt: TGTGCCACCAGCAGGGGACTAGCGGGAGGGAATGAGCAGTTCTTC; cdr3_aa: CATSRGLAGGNEQFF
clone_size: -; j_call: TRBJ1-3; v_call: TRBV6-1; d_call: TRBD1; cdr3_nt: TGTGCCAGCAGTGTCACAGGGGGCACTGGAAACACCATATATTTT; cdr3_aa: CASSVTGGTGNTIYF
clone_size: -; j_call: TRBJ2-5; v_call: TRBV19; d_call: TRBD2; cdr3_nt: TGTGCCAGTAGTATAATCGGGCGGGGGGCCCCAGAGACCCAGTACTTC; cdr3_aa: CASSIIGRGAPETQYF
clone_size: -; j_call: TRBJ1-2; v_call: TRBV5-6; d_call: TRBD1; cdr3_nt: TGTGCCAGCAGCTACTTCTCCGGGACAGGGAACTATGGCTACACCTTC; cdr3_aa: CASSYFSGTGNYGYTF
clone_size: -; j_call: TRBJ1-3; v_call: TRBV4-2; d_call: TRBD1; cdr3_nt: TGTGCCAGCAGCCAAGACCCGGGACAGGGGAGGGGAAACACCATATATTTT; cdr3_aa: CASSQDPGQGRGNTIYF
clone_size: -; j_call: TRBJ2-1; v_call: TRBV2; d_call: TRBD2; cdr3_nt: TGTGCCAGCGTCACTAGCGGGAGGTTCTATGAGCAGTTCTTC; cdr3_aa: CASVTSGRFYEQFF
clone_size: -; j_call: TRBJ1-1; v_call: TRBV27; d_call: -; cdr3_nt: TGTGCCAGCAGTTTATATCAGGGTAACACTGAAGCTTTCTTT; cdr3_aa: CASSLYQGNTEAFF
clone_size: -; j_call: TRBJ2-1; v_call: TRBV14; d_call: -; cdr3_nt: TGTGCCAGCAGCCAAGTCGGAGGGAGAGGCGCCTACAATGAGCAGTTCTTC; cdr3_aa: CASSQVGGRGAYNEQFF
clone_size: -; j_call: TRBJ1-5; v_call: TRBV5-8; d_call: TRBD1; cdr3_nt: TGTGCCAGCAGCGCGTCCCAGGGGGCTGGCAATCAGCCCCAGCATTTT; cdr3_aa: CASSASQGAGNQPQHF
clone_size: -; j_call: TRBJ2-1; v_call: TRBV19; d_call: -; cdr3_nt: TGTGCCAGTAGTATCGGGCTAGGGAGGATCAATGAGCAGTTCTTC; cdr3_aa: CASSIGLGRINEQFF
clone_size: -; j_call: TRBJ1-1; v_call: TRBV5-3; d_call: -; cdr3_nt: TGTGCCAGAAGCTTGGACAGTCGTGGGACTGAAGCTTTCTTT; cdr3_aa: CARSLDSRGTEAFF
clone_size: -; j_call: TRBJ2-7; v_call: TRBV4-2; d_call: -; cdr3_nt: TGTGCCAGCAGCCGGGACTCGGGGGAGCAGTACTTC; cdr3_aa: CASSRDSGEQYF
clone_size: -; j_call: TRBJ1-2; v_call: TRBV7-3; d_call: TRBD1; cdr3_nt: TGTGCCAGCAGCTTAAACAGGGGGGCTGGCTACACCTTC; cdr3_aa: CASSLNRGAGYTF
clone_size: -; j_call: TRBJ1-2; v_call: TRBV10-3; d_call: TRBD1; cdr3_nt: TGTGCCATCAACCTACAGGGGGCGATTGACTATGGCTACACCTTC; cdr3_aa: CAINLQGAIDYGYTF
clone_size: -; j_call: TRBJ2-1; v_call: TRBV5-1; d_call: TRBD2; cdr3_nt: TGCGCCAGCAGCTTACGCCCAAAGTTGACAGCGGGAGGGCGCCCCAATGAGCAGTTCTTC; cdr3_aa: CASSLRPKLTAGGRPNEQFF
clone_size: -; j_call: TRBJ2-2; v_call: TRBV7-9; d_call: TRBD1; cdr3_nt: TGTTCCAGCAGCAGGACCGGGACAGGGTGGGCCGGGGAGCTGTTTTTT; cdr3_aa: CSSSRTGTGWAGELFF
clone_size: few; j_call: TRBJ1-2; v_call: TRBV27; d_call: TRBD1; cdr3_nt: TGTGCCAGCAGTTTAGGGACAGGGGATGGCTACACCTTC; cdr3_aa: CASSLGTGDGYTF
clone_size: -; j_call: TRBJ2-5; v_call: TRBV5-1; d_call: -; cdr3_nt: TGCGCCAGCAGTCTCGCAGGTAACCAAGAGACCCAGTACTTC; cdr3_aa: CASSLAGNQETQYF
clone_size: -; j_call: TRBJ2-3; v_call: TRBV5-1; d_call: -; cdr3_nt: TGCGCCAGCAGCTTGGCCCGGGATACGCAGTATTTT; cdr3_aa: CASSLARDTQYF
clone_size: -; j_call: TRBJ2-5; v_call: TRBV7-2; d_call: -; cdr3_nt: TGTGCCAGCTCCCGCCGGGAGACCCAGTACTTC; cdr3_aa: CASSRRETQYF
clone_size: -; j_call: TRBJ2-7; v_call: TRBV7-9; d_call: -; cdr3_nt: TGTGCCAGCAGCTCGACGACAGGACCCTACGAGCAGTACTTC; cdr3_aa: CASSSTTGPYEQYF
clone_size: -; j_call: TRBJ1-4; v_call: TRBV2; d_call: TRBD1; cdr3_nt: TGTGCCAGCATACCCGGCGTCGGGACAGGGGAAGAAAAACTGTTTTTT; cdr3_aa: CASIPGVGTGEEKLFF
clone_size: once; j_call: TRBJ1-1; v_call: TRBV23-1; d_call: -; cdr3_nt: TGCGCCACCCACCACTCTCTTCGGTTAACCCAGGGGAACACTGAAGCTTTCTTT; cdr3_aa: CATHHSLRLTQGNTEAFF